These T cell receptor beta chains were read from a single sample in a study of blood T cell repertoires in COVID-19. The protocol was immunoSEQ multiplex PCR, while the TCRdb copy is restricted to in-frame clones and leaves out a portion. This sample has some 80,000 clones, with approximately 85% found just once. Sequenced material: peripheral blood. Receptors originate from a man in his fifties or sixties with COVID-19, enrolled during active disease. Each CDR3 is given with its conserved first and last residue. Fields, in order: CDR3 protein, V gene, J gene, CDR3 length.

CAWSLIGNTEAFF	TRBV30	TRBJ1-1	13
CASSLQGSSTDTQYF	TRBV7-9	TRBJ2-3	15
CASSLDLREGRQTQYF	TRBV11-2	TRBJ2-5	16
CASSVEAGAWGTQYF	TRBV9	TRBJ2-5	15
CASTPSRGAPNQGLHF	TRBV6-6	TRBJ1-6	16
CASSLQGPDTQYF	TRBV5-1	TRBJ2-3	13
CASSLLQGATHEQYF	TRBV28	TRBJ2-7	15
CASSLEATGNTEAFF	TRBV5-6	TRBJ1-1	15
CASSLGTGEIYNSPLHF	TRBV11-3	TRBJ1-6	17
CASSQANGNEQFF	TRBV4-2	TRBJ2-1	13
CASRRERGNEQFF	TRBV19	TRBJ2-1	13
CATSDPQGGYGYTF	TRBV24-1	TRBJ1-2	14
CASSLDAGGAGGYTF	TRBV3-1/TRBV3-2	TRBJ1-2	15
CATSDSEAGGRYNEQFF	TRBV24-1	TRBJ2-1	17